The text below deals with one T cell receptor beta chain. Its specificity is not known. Unique molecular identifiers featured in each of the TCR beta cDNA libraries. TCRdb analysed the PCR reads with MiXCR anew, one entry per CDR3 protein. Of around 710,000 distinct CDR3 sequences in the sample, roughly 46% were seen once. The data derive from a study of post-analysis software for immune sequencing data. Study-level findings and limits: A significant reduction in normalized Chao1 diversity was observed in multiple sclerosis patients versus controls. When patients were compared with controls, a handful of TRBV segments were more frequent, TRBV5-6, TRBV5-1 and TRBV20-1 among them.

Per germline, CDR1 SGHRS and CDR2 YFSETQ. The CDR3 runs to 14 residues. The clonotype was recovered from a girl aged 5-17 years with multiple sclerosis. Sequencing was done on a sample of blood. The genes are TRBV5-1 and TRBJ2-5, with 8 bases matching TRBD1. The tail of the sequence fits TRBJ2-7 better, so the J call may be wrong. CDR3 protein: CASSFGQGFNEQYF. In nucleotides, the CDR3 is TGCGCCAGCAGCTTCGGACAGGGTTTCAACGAGCAGTACTTC.